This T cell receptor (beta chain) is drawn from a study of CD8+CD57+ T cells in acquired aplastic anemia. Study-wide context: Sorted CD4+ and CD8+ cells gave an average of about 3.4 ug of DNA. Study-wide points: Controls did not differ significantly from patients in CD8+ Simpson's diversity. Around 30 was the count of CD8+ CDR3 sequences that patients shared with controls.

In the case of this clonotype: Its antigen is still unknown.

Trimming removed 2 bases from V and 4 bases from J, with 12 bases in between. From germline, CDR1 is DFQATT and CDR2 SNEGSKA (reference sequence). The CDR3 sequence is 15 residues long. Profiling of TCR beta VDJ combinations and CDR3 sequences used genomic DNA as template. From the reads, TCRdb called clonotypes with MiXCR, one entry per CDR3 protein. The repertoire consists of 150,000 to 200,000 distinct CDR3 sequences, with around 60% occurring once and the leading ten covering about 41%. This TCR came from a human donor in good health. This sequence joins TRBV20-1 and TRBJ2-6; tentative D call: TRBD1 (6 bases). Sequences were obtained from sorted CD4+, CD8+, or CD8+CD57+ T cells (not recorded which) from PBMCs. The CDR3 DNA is TGCAGTGCTAGACGTTCAGGGGCCGGGGCCAACGTCCTGACTTTC. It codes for CSARRSGAGANVLTF.